The T cell receptor beta chain under discussion was sequenced for a study of naive and memory T cell subsets. General observations from the study: This RNA-based method may be sensitive to activation-related transcript changes.

TCR cDNA received a 3' ligated oligonucleotide that carried a UMI. Unsorted total RNA, about 1 to 1000 ng, was DNase treated before reverse transcription. Between the trimmed V and J ends, which lost 0 bases and 5 bases, there was a span of 17 bases. From germline, CDR1 is LGHNA and CDR2 YNFKEQ. This CDR3 spans 16 amino acids. This clonotype was observed at least ten times. Its specificity is not known. Amplification of ligated cDNA took four PCR rounds with SP2 and nested alpha and beta constant primers. Blood and skin TCR RNA was reverse transcribed with alpha and beta constant primers. Using its own MiXCR run on the 5' RACE reads, TCRdb lists one record per CDR3 protein. Among about 62,000 distinct CDR3 sequences listed, 6% to 8.5% were seen once.

The sequence derives from a female donor in good health. The chain carries TRBV4-2 and TRBJ2-7; D may be TRBD2 (6 bases). Here the CDR3 reads CASSQERDSMVDEQYF. The CDR3 coding sequence is TGTGCCAGCAGCCAAGAGCGGGACTCCATGGTGGACGAGCAGTACTTC.